The rows below give T cell receptor beta chains drawn from one sample of a study of blood T cell repertoires in COVID-19. Method: immunoSEQ multiplex PCR; TCRdb's copy keeps in-frame clones and lacks some. The repertoire holds 120,000 to 150,000 clones, with about four fifths as singletons. Sample: peripheral blood. The receptors come from a woman of 80 years or more in a cohort sampled during active or convalescent COVID-19. The CDR3 runs from the conserved cysteine through the conserved F or W. A D gene is named only where the DNA matches it firmly. Rows give clone size only sometimes, using once, few, many, or a class for an expanded clone.

clone_size	v_call	j_call	d_call	cdr3_nt	cdr3_aa
once	TRBV6-6	TRBJ2-7	TRBD1	TGTGCCAGCAGACCACAGGGGGCGAGTGGGTACGAGCAGTACTTC	CASRPQGASGYEQYF
NA	TRBV12-3/TRBV12-4	TRBJ1-2	NA	TGTGCCAGCAGTTCGACTGAGACCTATGGCTACACCTTC	CASSSTETYGYTF
NA	TRBV6-4	TRBJ1-1	NA	TGTGCCAGCAGGGTGACCTGGTCGGGCACTGAAGCTTTCTTT	CASRVTWSGTEAFF
NA	TRBV9	TRBJ1-2	NA	TGTGCCAGCAGCCCCGAGGGGGACTATGGCTACACCTTC	CASSPEGDYGYTF
NA	TRBV7-9	TRBJ2-3	NA	TGTGCCAGCTTAGGCACAGATACGCAGTATTTT	CASLGTDTQYF
NA	TRBV14	TRBJ1-5	NA	TGTGCCAGCAGCCGAGCGGGAGAGAGGGGAAGCAATCAGCCCCAGCATTTT	CASSRAGERGSNQPQHF
NA	TRBV5-6	TRBJ2-5	NA	TGTGCCAGCAGCATCAGGGAGACCCAGTACTTC	CASSIRETQYF
NA	TRBV6-4	TRBJ1-1	NA	TGTGCCAGCAGTGAGGAGGGTTGGAGCACTGAAGCTTTCTTT	CASSEEGWSTEAFF
once	TRBV7-9	TRBJ2-7	NA	TGTGCCAGCAGCCCGGGGGCAGGGGGATTCTACGAGCAGTACTTC	CASSPGAGGFYEQYF
NA	TRBV2	TRBJ1-2	TRBD1	TGTGCCAGCAGTGAATCCCCAGGGGGCTATGGCTACACCTTC	CASSESPGGYGYTF
NA	TRBV12-3/TRBV12-4	TRBJ2-5	NA	TGTGCCAGCACCTGGGGCAGAAAAGAGACCCAGTACTTC	CASTWGRKETQYF
NA	TRBV2	TRBJ2-3	TRBD1	TGTGCCAGCAGTGAATGGGGGACAGCAGATACGCAGTATTTT	CASSEWGTADTQYF
NA	TRBV2	TRBJ1-2	NA	TGTGCCAGCACTTTACCGGGACACACCTATGGCTACACCTTC	CASTLPGHTYGYTF
NA	TRBV18	TRBJ1-6	TRBD1	TGTGCCAGCTCACCGACAGGGGGCAGGGGTAATTCACCCCTCCACTTT	CASSPTGGRGNSPLHF
NA	TRBV30	TRBJ2-5	NA	TGTGCCTGGAGTTCAGGGTACCAAGAGACCCAGTACTTC	CAWSSGYQETQYF
few	TRBV11-2	TRBJ2-1	NA	TGTGCCAGCAGCTTAGTGGGGGGGGCCCTGTTTGAGCAGTTCTTC	CASSLVGGALFEQFF
NA	TRBV4-1	TRBJ1-2	NA	TGCGCCAGCAGCCAACCCACCAGCAGGGCGTACTATGGCTACACCTTC	CASSQPTSRAYYGYTF
NA	TRBV7-3	TRBJ2-3	TRBD2	TGTGCCAGCAGGTCCAGTAGCGGGGGCCAGCTTTTT	CASRSSSGGQLF
NA	TRBV25-1	TRBJ2-5	TRBD2	TGTGCCAGCAGTGAAATTAGCGGGGGGGCCAGGGAGACCCAGTACTTC	CASSEISGGARETQYF
NA	TRBV4-3	TRBJ1-6	NA	TGCGCCAGCAGCCAAGCCCCGGGGAATGGTTATTCACCCCTCCACTTT	CASSQAPGNGYSPLHF
NA	TRBV4-1	TRBJ2-7	NA	TGCGCCAGCAGCCAAGTGGGGACATTTAGATCCTACGAGCAGTACTTC	CASSQVGTFRSYEQYF
NA	TRBV25-1	TRBJ1-4	TRBD1	TGTGCCAGCAGGGGCGACAGGGAACCACTGTTTTTT	CASRGDREPLFF
NA	TRBV2	TRBJ2-7	NA	TGTGCCAGCAGTACACAGAAACCGGGACTGAGCTCCTACGAGCAGTACTTC	CASSTQKPGLSSYEQYF
NA	TRBV10-2	TRBJ1-3	NA	TGCGCCAGCAGTCTAGGACAGCCGTACTCTGGAAACACCATATATTTT	CASSLGQPYSGNTIYF
NA	TRBV7-2	TRBJ1-3	NA	TGTGCCAGCAGCTTATCAGGGTACACTGGAAACACCATATATTTT	CASSLSGYTGNTIYF
NA	TRBV5-8	TRBJ2-7	TRBD2	TGTGCCAGCAGCCCGCGGGGGGCAACCTACGAGCAGTACTTC	CASSPRGATYEQYF
NA	TRBV6-1	TRBJ1-3	NA	TGTGCCAGCAGTGAGGCTATTGGAGGGGCAGCTGGAAACACCATATATTTT	CASSEAIGGAAGNTIYF
NA	TRBV12-3/TRBV12-4	TRBJ2-1	NA	TGTGCCAGCAGTTTAGGCGATGAGCAGTTCTTC	CASSLGDEQFF
NA	TRBV29-1	TRBJ1-1	NA	TGCAGCGTTGTACGCGGGCACACTGAAGCTTTCTTT	CSVVRGHTEAFF
NA	TRBV6-5	TRBJ1-2	TRBD1	TGTGCCAGCAGCCCGGCAGGGACAGGGTTTTATGGCTACACCTTC	CASSPAGTGFYGYTF
NA	TRBV21-1	TRBJ1-5	NA	TGTGCCAGCGTCCCCGCCCGGGGAGGGATAAGCAATCAGCCCCAGCATTTT	CASVPARGGISNQPQHF
NA	TRBV7-2	TRBJ2-5	NA	TGTGCCAGCAGCCCGAGTCGAGAGACCCAGTACTTC	CASSPSRETQYF
NA	TRBV11-2	TRBJ2-3	TRBD2	TGTGCCAGCAGCTTATTGCTCGGGACTAGCGGGGGGAGCACAGATACGCAGTATTTT	CASSLLLGTSGGSTDTQYF
NA	TRBV6-5	TRBJ2-7	TRBD1	TGTGCCAGCAGACTGACAGGGAAAAGCTACGAGCAGTACTTC	CASRLTGKSYEQYF
NA	TRBV2	TRBJ1-1	NA	TGTGCCAGTGGAAACAGGGATAACACTGAAGCTTTCTTT	CASGNRDNTEAFF
few	TRBV7-2	TRBJ2-3	TRBD2	TGTGCCAGCAGCCCCAGCGGGGTCACAGATACGCAGTATTTT	CASSPSGVTDTQYF
NA	TRBV28	TRBJ1-5	NA	TGTGCCAGCAGTGAACAGGGTAGCGGCAATCAGCCCCAGCATTTT	CASSEQGSGNQPQHF
NA	TRBV13	TRBJ2-5	NA	TGTGCCAGCAGCTTAATTAGCGCGGAGACCCAGTACTTC	CASSLISAETQYF
NA	TRBV27	TRBJ1-2	NA	TGTGCCAGCAGTTTGATGGGGAGCGACTATGGCTACACCTTC	CASSLMGSDYGYTF
NA	TRBV11-3	TRBJ2-1	TRBD2	TGTGCCAGCAGCTCCGCGTTTGGTAGCGGGGCTTACAATGAGCAGTTCTTC	CASSSAFGSGAYNEQFF
NA	TRBV29-1	TRBJ2-1	TRBD1	TGCAGCGTCCTCGGACAGGGGGCCCATGAGCAGTTCTTC	CSVLGQGAHEQFF
NA	TRBV4-1	TRBJ2-1	TRBD2	TGCGCCAGCAGCCAGAGCGGGGGCATCTACAATGAGCAGTTCTTC	CASSQSGGIYNEQFF
NA	TRBV2	TRBJ1-5	TRBD1	TGTGCCAGCTGGTTAGGTTACGTACAGGGGGCTAATCAGCCCCAGCATTTT	CASWLGYVQGANQPQHF
NA	TRBV6-5	TRBJ1-5	NA	TGTGCCAGCAGTTTCGGGGGGAGCAATCAGCCCCAGCATTTT	CASSFGGSNQPQHF
NA	TRBV18	TRBJ1-2	NA	TGTGCCAGCTCTCATCGGGGGGGCGTTGATCTAACTAACTATGGCTACACCTTC	CASSHRGGVDLTNYGYTF
NA	TRBV6-2/TRBV6-3	TRBJ2-7	NA	TGTGCCAGCAGTTACACAGGGCCCTACGAGCAGTACTTC	CASSYTGPYEQYF
NA	TRBV5-1	TRBJ2-2	NA	TGCGCCAGCAGAGACACGAACACCGGGGAGCTGTTTTTT	CASRDTNTGELFF
NA	TRBV7-3	TRBJ2-5	NA	TGTGCCAGCAGCTTACTGCGGGGAGAGACCCAGTACTTC	CASSLLRGETQYF
NA	TRBV15	TRBJ1-1	NA	TGTGCCACCAGCGGCATGAGATCAAGGAGGTCCGCTGAAGCTTTCTTT	CATSGMRSRRSAEAFF
NA	TRBV5-1	TRBJ2-7	TRBD1	TGCGCCAGCAGCGGGACAGGGGTGACCTACGAGCAGTACTTC	CASSGTGVTYEQYF
once	TRBV3-1/TRBV3-2	TRBJ1-2	NA	TGTGCCAGCAGCCCTAACGGGAACTATGGCTACACCTTC	CASSPNGNYGYTF